Given below is one TCR beta chain in context. The antigen is undetermined. One entry per CDR3 protein results from TCRdb running MiXCR on the 5' RACE reads. Of fewer than 650,000 distinct CDR3 sequences listed, about a fifth are singletons. Germline assignment: CDR1 MNHEY and CDR2 SVGAGI. This CDR3 region has 15 residues. Trimming cost V 6 bases and J 1 base; bases outside gene matches: 6. This record comes from a study of T-cell memory formation after mild COVID-19. In the study overall: The two donors had largely donor-specific TCR clusters. Study results and caveats: Balance between CD4 and CD8 was seen in clones contracting day 15 to 85, and a CD4+ lean was seen in later expanders. Pre-infection memory harbored some responding clones, suggesting cross-reactive memory joined. Shrinking CD4+ clones were chiefly CM and EM; CD8+ ones were chiefly EMRA.

This TCR was sampled from an adult woman who had mild COVID-19 (a few samples of this study predate the infection). Cell type and time point are not known. The chain joins TRBV6-5 to TRBJ1-1; 9 bases are a match to TRBD1. Sequencing was done on a sample of PBMCs or a T cell subset sorted from them (not recorded which). The CDR3 DNA is TGTGCCAGCAGATGGGGACAGGGTTCGAACACTGAAGCTTTCTTT. Protein product: CASRWGQGSNTEAFF.